The 8 T cell receptor beta chains reported below all come from one sample, sequenced in a study of T cell responses to AZD1222 COVID-19 vaccine. The assay was immunoSEQ multiplex PCR, and TCRdb's table has in-frame clones only and misses some. The sample holds around 200,000 clones, 94% seen once. The sample consisted of peripheral blood, taken 28 days after the second AZD1222 dose. All receptors come from an adult who received the AZD1222 COVID-19 vaccine.

This clone has only one observation. DNA of the CDR3: TGTGCCAGCAGCTTGTCACTAGCGGGAGGGCTGGGCACAGATACGCAGTATTTT. It yields the protein CASSLSLAGGLGTDTQYF. V gene TRBV5-5 combines with J gene TRBJ2-3; 13 positions match TRBD2. Per the germline V gene, CDR1 is SGHKS and CDR2 is YYEKEE (reference sequence). V gave up 1 base and J gave up 1 base; unmatched junction bases: 6. This CDR3 is built from 18 residues. Together with reference TRBV5-5 and TRBJ2-3, the CDR3 gives the full variable domain: DAGVTQSPTHLIKTRGQQVTLRCSPISGHKSVSWYQQVLGQGPQFIFQYYEKEERGRGNFPDRFSARQFPNYSSELNVNALLLGDSALYLCASSLSLAGGLGTDTQYFGPGTRLTVL.

This sequence joins TRBV28 and TRBJ1-2; possibly TRBD1 for D (6 bases). The V gene lost 6 bases and the J gene lost 2 bases, with 13 bases spanning the gap. The CDR3 is 14 residues long. The germline gives CDR1 MDHEN, CDR2 SYDVKM. The CDR3 region is CASRPRTANYGYTF. DNA of the CDR3: TGTGCCAGCAGACCCCGGACAGCGAACTATGGCTACACCTTC.

This chain links TRBV11-2 with TRBJ1-2, with no clear D. The CDR3 is 13 amino acids. Germline V gives CDR1 SGHAT, CDR2 FQNNGV. V was cut by 0 bases and J by 4 bases, with 6 bases left in between. The CDR3 spells CASSLEQFYGYTF. CDR3 sequence (DNA): TGTGCCAGCAGCTTAGAACAGTTCTATGGCTACACCTTC. Complete variable domain (other parts from reference TRBV11-2 and TRBJ1-2): EAGVAQSPRYKIIEKRQSVAFWCNPISGHATLYWYQQILGQGPKLLIQFQNNGVVDDSQLPKDRFSAERLKGVDSTLKIQPAKLEDSAVYLCASSLEQFYGYTFGSGTRLTVV.

The chain recombines TRBV11-2 with TRBJ2-1; maybe TRBD2 (5 bases). CDR1 and CDR2 (germline): SGHAT, FQNNGV. The V and J ends lost 2 bases and 8 bases respectively, with 22 bases between them. CDR3 length: 17 amino acids. The CDR3 spells CASSLIFGPRGLYEQFF. The CDR3 DNA reads as TGTGCCAGCAGCTTAATTTTTGGCCCTAGAGGGCTTTATGAGCAGTTCTTC.

The chain joins TRBV2 to TRBJ2-7; TRBD2 matches 8 bases. V gave up 6 bases and J gave up 6 bases; unmatched junction bases: 7. The CDR3 covers 13 residues. Germline V gives CDR1 SNHLY, CDR2 FYNNEI. Here the CDR3 reads CASSFGGDLEQYF. In DNA form, the CDR3 reads TGTGCCAGCAGCTTCGGGGGGGACCTCGAGCAGTACTTC. Full variable domain (remainder filled in from reference TRBV2 and TRBJ2-7): EPEVTQTPSHQVTQMGQEVILRCVPISNHLYFYWYRQILGQKVEFLVSFYNNEISEKSEIFDDQFSVERPDGSNFTLKIRSTKLEDSAMYFCASSFGGDLEQYFGPGTRLTVT.

The chain has TRBV4-3 and TRBJ2-7; tentative D call: TRBD1 (6 bases). Germline V lookup: CDR1 LGHNA, CDR2 YSLEER. Trimming took 3 bases from V and 3 from J, leaving 12 bases between them. CDR3 length equals 14 residues. The CDR3 DNA reads as TGCGCCAGCAGCCATTCACAGGGAAACTACGAGCAGTACTTC. It encodes CASSHSQGNYEQYF.

This clone was seen once. The CDR3 here is CASSEGTGYPSGTGNYEQYF. CDR3 in DNA: TGTGCCAGCAGTGAAGGGACAGGGTATCCTTCCGGGACTGGGAATTACGAGCAGTACTTC. The V call is TRBV28, the J call TRBJ2-7; 9 bases agree with TRBD1. This CDR3 spans 20 amino acids. Germline trimming cut 5 bases from V and 4 bases from J; bases unmatched to any gene: 24. Germline V CDR1 and CDR2: MDHEN, SYDVKM.

The CDR3 DNA reads TGTGCCAGCAGTTCCCCCCGTGGGACAGGGAGGACTGAAGCTTTCTTT. Protein product: CASSSPRGTGRTEAFF. The chain joins TRBV28 to TRBJ1-1; TRBD1 aligns across 9 bases. Germline CDR1 reads MDHEN; CDR2 reads SYDVKM. Unmatched junction bases numbered 11, after V lost 4 bases and J lost 5 bases. The CDR3 is 16 residues long. The variable domain in full, completed from reference TRBV28 and TRBJ1-1, reads DVKVTQSSRYLVKRTGEKVFLECVQDMDHENMFWYRQDPGLGLRLIYFSYDVKMKEKGDIPEGYSVSREKKERFSLILESASTNQTSMYLCASSSPRGTGRTEAFFGQGTRLTVV.